The present T cell receptor (beta chain) was sequenced within a study of shared clonotypes between healthy human individuals. V trimming: 5 bases; J trimming: 5 bases; junction bases outside the gene matches: 3. Germline CDR1 ENHRY, CDR2 SYGVKD. The CDR3 loop spans 15 amino acids. Several immunoSEQ 96-well plates shared each subset's DNA, each plate a replicate. Measured with immunoSEQ multiplex PCR; TCRdb has only the in-frame clones, and not every one. This table has roughly 1,100,000 clones, about 75% appearing once. The sequenced sample was memory CD4+ T cells sorted from blood. Subset of the sample: CD45RA-negative fraction. This chain uses TRBV10-3 with TRBJ2-3; 14 positions match TRBD2. The clonotype comes from a man in his late teens or twenties in good health. The CDR3 nucleotides are TGTGCCATCAGTCCAGGGACTAGCGGGAGAGATACGCAGTATTTT. Translation: CAISPGTSGRDTQYF.